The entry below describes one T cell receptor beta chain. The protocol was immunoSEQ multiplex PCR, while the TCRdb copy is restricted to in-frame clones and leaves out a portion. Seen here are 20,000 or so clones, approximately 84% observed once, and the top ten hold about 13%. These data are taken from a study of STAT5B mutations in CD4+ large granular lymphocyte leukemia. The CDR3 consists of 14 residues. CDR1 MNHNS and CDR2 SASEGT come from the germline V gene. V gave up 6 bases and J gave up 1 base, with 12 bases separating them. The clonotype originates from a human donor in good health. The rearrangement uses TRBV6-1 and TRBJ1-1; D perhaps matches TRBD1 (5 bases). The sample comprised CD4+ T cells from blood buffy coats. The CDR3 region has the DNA TGTGCCAGCAGCCCAAACAGGAGGAACACTGAAGCTTTCTTT. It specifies CASSPNRRNTEAFF.